This is a list of T cell receptor beta chains from one sample in a study of cytomegalovirus exposure and HLA in healthy donors. Libraries were prepared by immunoSEQ multiplex PCR; TCRdb keeps only in-frame clonotypes and omits some of them. Of over 110,000 clones listed, roughly four fifths are singletons. Sequencing input: PBMCs. The receptors derive from a male donor in good health and CMV-seronegative. Both conserved end residues are part of each CDR3. A D gene is named only where the DNA matches it firmly. The size entry is marked missing in some rows and otherwise reads once, few, many or a size class.

size	D	V	J	DNA	CDR3
.	TRBD2	TRBV27	TRBJ2-7	TGTGCCAGCAGTTTACTGGCTAGCGGGCGCTACGAGCAGTACTTC	CASSLLASGRYEQYF
few	.	TRBV28	TRBJ2-5	TGTGCCCATCTTGAGGCAGGAGGGGAGACCCAGTACTTC	CAHLEAGGETQYF
.	.	TRBV27	TRBJ2-7	TGTGCCAGCGCTGAGGGCCCCTCCTACGAGCAGTACTTC	CASAEGPSYEQYF
.	.	TRBV30	TRBJ1-1	TGTGCCTGTCTAACAGGAAGGACTGAAGCTTTCTTT	CACLTGRTEAFF
.	.	TRBV19	TRBJ2-7	TGTGCCAGTAGTTACGCGGGACCCTACGAGCAGTACTTC	CASSYAGPYEQYF
.	TRBD1	TRBV2	TRBJ1-1	TGTGCCAGCACTGGGACAGGGGGCACTGAAGCTTTCTTT	CASTGTGGTEAFF
.	TRBD2	TRBV27	TRBJ2-2	TGTGCCAGCAGTTTACTAGCGGGAGGACCAAACACCGGGGAGCTGTTTTTT	CASSLLAGGPNTGELFF
.	.	TRBV5-4	TRBJ2-6	TGTGCCAGCAGCAAAGGACAGTCTGGGGCCAACGTCCTGACTTTC	CASSKGQSGANVLTF
once	.	TRBV6-6	TRBJ1-1	TGTGCCAGCAGTTACGGATCGACCGCCTACAGGGCTTTCTTT	CASSYGSTAYRAFF
.	TRBD1	TRBV29-1	TRBJ2-7	TGCAGCGTTGTCGGGACAGGGTACGAGCAGTACTTC	CSVVGTGYEQYF
.	TRBD2	TRBV29-1	TRBJ2-1	TGCAGCGTTGAACAGAGGACTAGCTATGAGCAGTTCTTC	CSVEQRTSYEQFF
once	.	TRBV27	TRBJ1-2	TGTGCCAGCAGTTTATCGGGAAGAGGGGGCTATGGCTACACCTTC	CASSLSGRGGYGYTF
.	TRBD1	TRBV28	TRBJ2-5	TGTGCCAGCAGTCCGTCCCTGGACAGGGTGCGGAAAGAGACCCAGTACTTC	CASSPSLDRVRKETQYF
.	TRBD1	TRBV7-2	TRBJ1-2	TGTGCCAGCAGCTCCAGGGGGCGGTATGGCTACACCTTC	CASSSRGRYGYTF
.	.	TRBV6-5	TRBJ2-1	TGTGCCAGCAGTATGGCGGTTTCCGACAATGAGCAGTTCTTC	CASSMAVSDNEQFF
.	.	TRBV6-4	TRBJ2-3	TGTGCCAGCAGTCTAGCCATCACAGATACGCAGTATTTT	CASSLAITDTQYF
.	.	TRBV4-1	TRBJ2-7	TGCGCCAGCAGCCAAGAAATAGCCACAGGGTCCTACGAGCAGTACTTC	CASSQEIATGSYEQYF
once	TRBD2	TRBV11-3	TRBJ2-5	TGTGCCAGCAGCCCTGGACTAGCGGGAGGAGAGACCCAGTACTTC	CASSPGLAGGETQYF
.	TRBD1	TRBV11-2	TRBJ1-2	TGTGCCAGCAGCTTAGACAGGGGGTCCCCCTATGGCTACACCTTC	CASSLDRGSPYGYTF
.	TRBD2	TRBV6-6	TRBJ2-3	TGTGCCAGCAGTTATAAGCGGGACACAGATACGCAGTATTTT	CASSYKRDTDTQYF
.	TRBD2	TRBV29-1	TRBJ2-3	TGCAGCGTCCGCGGGGGGCAGGGAGATACGCAGTATTTT	CSVRGGQGDTQYF
.	.	TRBV6-5	TRBJ1-5	TGTGCCAGCAGCCAGACAGTGTATAGCAATCAGCCCCAGCATTTT	CASSQTVYSNQPQHF
once	TRBD2	TRBV9	TRBJ2-6	TGTGCCAGCAGCGTAGCCCTAGCGGAATACTCTGGGGCCAACGTCCTGACTTTC	CASSVALAEYSGANVLTF
.	TRBD2	TRBV30	TRBJ2-7	TGTGCCTGGAGTCTAGCGGGACCCTACGAGCAGTACTTC	CAWSLAGPYEQYF
.	TRBD1	TRBV4-3	TRBJ1-3	TGCGCCAGCAGCACCCAACTGGACAGGGTAAATGGAAACACCATATATTTT	CASSTQLDRVNGNTIYF
.	.	TRBV7-2	TRBJ2-7	TGTGCCAGCACCGTAGCCGCCCAGGGGTACGAGCAGTACTTC	CASTVAAQGYEQYF
.	TRBD2	TRBV19	TRBJ2-1	TGTGCCAGTGGTTTGATGGCGGGAGAAGGTGAGCAGTTCTTC	CASGLMAGEGEQFF